The T cell receptor beta chain described here comes from a study of T-cell reconstitution after alpha-beta-depleted transplantation in children. V lost 8 bases to trimming and J lost 1 base, with 18 bases between them. The CDR3 covers 15 residues. Germline V gene sequence: CDR1 MDHEN, CDR2 SYDVKM. Whole-study findings and limits: Reportedly, alpha-beta T cells present about two months post-transplant originated from several hundred expanded clones of graft origin.

Preparing the TCRbeta library involved the use of unique molecular identifiers. TCRdb reprocessed the PCR reads with MiXCR, giving one entry per CDR3 protein. The profile shows nearly 350,000 distinct CDR3 sequences, around 15% of them singletons. To note about this clonotype: The antigen is not known.

The sequence came from a male patient between 2 and 15 years old who had a stem cell transplant for acute lymphoblastic leukemia, so the T cells may come from the graft donor. The sample consisted of PBMCs, mostly from graft donor cells, taken 360 days after TCRalphabeta/CD19-depleted stem cell transplant. J is TRBJ2-7 and V is TRBV28, with D perhaps matching TRBD2 (6 bases). The CDR3 spells CASSPSGTLSYEQYF. The CDR3 DNA is TGTGCCAGCTCCCCCTCCGGGACTCTATCCTACGAGCAGTACTTC. Based on the CDR3 plus reference TRBV28 and TRBJ2-7, the full variable domain is DVKVTQSSRYLVKRTGEKVFLECVQDMDHENMFWYRQDPGLGLRLIYFSYDVKMKEKGDIPEGYSVSREKKERFSLILESASTNQTSMYLCASSPSGTLSYEQYFGPGTRLTVT.